The clone carrying this T cell receptor beta chain appeared a few times. Its matching antigen is unknown. This record comes from a study of T cells after yellow fever vaccination. Findings of the study overall: CD4 and CD8 compartments shared a small share of clonotypes, likely from convergent recombination. Once the booster was given, most primary-vaccination clones reappeared, at just under 98% for CD4 and 88% for CD8. There was a possibility that FACS-sorted repertoires contained abundant clonotypes contaminating from the bulk population.

This CDR3 is 15 amino acids long. CDR1 is SGHRS, CDR2 YFSETQ, per germline. The V and J ends lost 4 bases and 5 bases, in that order; junction bases with no gene match: 7. It was through 5'RACE template switching that TCR cDNA was made, with a universal primer site and UMIs added. TCRdb analysed the 5' RACE reads with MiXCR anew, one entry per CDR3 protein. The table includes some 350,000 distinct CDR3 sequences, about 9.5% detected once. The sample here was PBMCs, taken on the day of the first yellow fever vaccination. The rearrangement uses TRBV5-1 and TRBJ1-4; 8 bases map to TRBD1. This clonotype originated in a man between 18 and 29 years old who received the YFV17D yellow fever vaccine. The CDR3 loop is CASSLSTGANEKLFF. The DNA of the CDR3 is TGCGCCAGCAGCCTCTCGACAGGGGCAAATGAAAAACTGTTTTTT.